This T cell receptor beta chain is drawn from a study of CD8 T cells in ankylosing spondylitis. MiXCR was run by TCRdb on the 5' RACE reads, yielding one entry per CDR3 protein. The repertoire holds around 120,000 distinct CDR3 sequences, under 30% seen once, with 10% to 15% in the top ten. Overall study findings and caveats: Reportedly, matched ankylosing spondylitis synovial fluid was significantly enriched for disease-linked clones.

V lost 3 bases and J lost 6, with 5 bases in between. In germline, CDR1 is MNHNY, CDR2 SVGAGI (reference sequence). The CDR3 sequence is 12 residues long. Turning to this clonotype: Its specificity is unknown.

The specimen sequenced was synovial fluid, either unsorted or a sorted T cell fraction (not recorded which). The gene calls are TRBV6-6 and TRBJ1-4; no definite D call. The sequence came from a male donor with ankylosing spondylitis. The CDR3 DNA is TGTGCCAGCAGTTATTCTTATGAAAAACTGTTTTTT. Translation gives CASSYSYEKLFF.